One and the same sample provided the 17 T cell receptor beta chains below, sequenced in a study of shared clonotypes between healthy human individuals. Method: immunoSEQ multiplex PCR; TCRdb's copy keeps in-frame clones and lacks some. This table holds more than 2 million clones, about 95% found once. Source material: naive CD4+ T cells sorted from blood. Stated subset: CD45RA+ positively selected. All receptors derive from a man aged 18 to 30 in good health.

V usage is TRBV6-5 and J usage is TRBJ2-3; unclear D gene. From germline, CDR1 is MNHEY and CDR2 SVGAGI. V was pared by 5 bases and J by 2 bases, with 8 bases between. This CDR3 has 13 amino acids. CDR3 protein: CASSLRYTDTQYF. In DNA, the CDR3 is TGTGCCAGCAGTCTACGCTACACAGATACGCAGTATTTT.

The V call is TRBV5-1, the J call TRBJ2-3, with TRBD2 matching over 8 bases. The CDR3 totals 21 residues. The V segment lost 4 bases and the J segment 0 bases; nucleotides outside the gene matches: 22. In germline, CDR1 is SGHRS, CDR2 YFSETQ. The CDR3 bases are TGCGCCAGCAGCGTGCGCCTTTTGGGTAGCGGGAACGTTCCAAGCACAGATACGCAGTATTTT. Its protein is CASSVRLLGSGNVPSTDTQYF.

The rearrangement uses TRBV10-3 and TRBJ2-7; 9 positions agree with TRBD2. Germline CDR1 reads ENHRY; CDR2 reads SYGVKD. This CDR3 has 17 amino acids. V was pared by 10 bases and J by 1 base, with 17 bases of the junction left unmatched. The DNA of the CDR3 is TGTGCCACCGAGAAAGGGACTAGCTATGTATTTTCCTACGAGCAGTACTTC. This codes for CATEKGTSYVFSYEQYF.

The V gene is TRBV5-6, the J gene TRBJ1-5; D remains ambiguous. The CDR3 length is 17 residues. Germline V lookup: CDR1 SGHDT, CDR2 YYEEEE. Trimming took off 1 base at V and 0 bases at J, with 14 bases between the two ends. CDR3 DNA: TGTGCCAGCAGCTTGTATCCGGGTTCCCTTAGCAATCAGCCCCAGCATTTT. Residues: CASSLYPGSLSNQPQHF.

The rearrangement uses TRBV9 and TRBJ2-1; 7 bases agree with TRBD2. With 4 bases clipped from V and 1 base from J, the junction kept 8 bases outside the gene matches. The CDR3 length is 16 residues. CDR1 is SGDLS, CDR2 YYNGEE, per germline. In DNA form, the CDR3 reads TGTGCCAGCAGCTCAGGGAGGGCCGTATCCTACAATGAGCAGTTCTTC. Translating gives CASSSGRAVSYNEQFF.

Written as DNA, the CDR3 is TGCAGGGTATTGGGGAGGGACGAGCAGTACTTC. Residues: CRVLGRDEQYF. V and J are TRBV20-1 and TRBJ2-7; 7 bases agree with TRBD2. Germline lookup yields CDR1 DFQATT and CDR2 SNEGSKA (reference sequence). This CDR3 has 11 residues.

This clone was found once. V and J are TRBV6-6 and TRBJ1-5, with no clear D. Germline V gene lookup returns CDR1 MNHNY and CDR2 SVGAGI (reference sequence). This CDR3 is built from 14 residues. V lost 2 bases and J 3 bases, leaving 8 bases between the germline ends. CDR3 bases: TGTGCCAGCAGTTACCCGGAGATCAATCAGCCCCAGCATTTT. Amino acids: CASSYPEINQPQHF.

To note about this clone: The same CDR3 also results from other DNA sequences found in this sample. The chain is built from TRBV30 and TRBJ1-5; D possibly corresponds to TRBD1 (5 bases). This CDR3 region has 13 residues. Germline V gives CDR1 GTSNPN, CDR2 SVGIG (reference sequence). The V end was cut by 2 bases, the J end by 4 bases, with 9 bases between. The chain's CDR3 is CAWSLGGNQPQHF. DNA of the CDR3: TGTGCCTGGAGTCTGGGGGGAAATCAGCCCCAGCATTTT.

CDR3 protein: CASSLFNYNEQFF. CDR3 DNA: TGTGCCAGCAGTTTGTTCAACTACAATGAGCAGTTCTTC. The chain recombines TRBV28 with TRBJ2-1; D unclear. This CDR3 is built from 13 residues. V lost 3 bases and J lost 3, with 6 bases in between. Germline CDR1 reads MDHEN; CDR2 reads SYDVKM.

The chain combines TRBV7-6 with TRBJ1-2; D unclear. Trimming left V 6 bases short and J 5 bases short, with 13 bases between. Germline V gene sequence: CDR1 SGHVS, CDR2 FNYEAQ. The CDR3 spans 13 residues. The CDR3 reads CASSSSGLYGYTF. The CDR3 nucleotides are TGTGCCAGCAGTTCGAGCGGACTGTATGGCTACACCTTC.

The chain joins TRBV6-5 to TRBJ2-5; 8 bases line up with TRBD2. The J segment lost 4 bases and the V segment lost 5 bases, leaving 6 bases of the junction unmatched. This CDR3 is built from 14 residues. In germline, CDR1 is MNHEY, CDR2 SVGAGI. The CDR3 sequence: CASSTGLAPETQYF. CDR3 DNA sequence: TGTGCCAGCAGTACCGGACTAGCTCCAGAGACCCAGTACTTC.

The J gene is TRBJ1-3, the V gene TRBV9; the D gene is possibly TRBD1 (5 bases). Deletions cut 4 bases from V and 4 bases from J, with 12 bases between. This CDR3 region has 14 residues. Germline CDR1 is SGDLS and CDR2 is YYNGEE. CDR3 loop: CASSRDSQGNTIYF. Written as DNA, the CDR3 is TGTGCCAGCAGCAGAGACAGCCAGGGAAACACCATATATTTT.

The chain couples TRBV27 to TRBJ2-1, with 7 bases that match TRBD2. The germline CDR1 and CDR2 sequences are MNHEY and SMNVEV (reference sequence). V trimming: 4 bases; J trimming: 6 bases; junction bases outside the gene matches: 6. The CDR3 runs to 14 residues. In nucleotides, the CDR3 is TGTGCCAGCAGTTCCTCGGGGGGAGGCAATGAGCAGTTCTTC. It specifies CASSSSGGGNEQFF.

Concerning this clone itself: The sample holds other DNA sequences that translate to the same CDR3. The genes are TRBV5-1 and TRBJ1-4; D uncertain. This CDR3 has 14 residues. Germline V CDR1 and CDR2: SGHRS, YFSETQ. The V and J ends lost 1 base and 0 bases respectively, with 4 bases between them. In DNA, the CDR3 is TGCGCCAGCAGCTTGTCGGCAACTAATGAAAAACTGTTTTTT. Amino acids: CASSLSATNEKLFF.

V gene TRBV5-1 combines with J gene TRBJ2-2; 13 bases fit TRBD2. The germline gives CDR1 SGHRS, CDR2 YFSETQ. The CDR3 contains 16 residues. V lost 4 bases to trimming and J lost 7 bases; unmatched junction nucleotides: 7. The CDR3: CASSLGTSGTGGELFF. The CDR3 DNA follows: TGCGCCAGCAGCCTGGGGACTAGCGGGACGGGCGGGGAGCTGTTTTTT.

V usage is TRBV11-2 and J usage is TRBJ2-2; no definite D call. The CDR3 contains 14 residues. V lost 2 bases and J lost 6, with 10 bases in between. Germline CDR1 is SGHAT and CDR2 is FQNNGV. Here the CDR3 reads CASSLNPAAGELFF. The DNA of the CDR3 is TGTGCCAGCAGCTTAAACCCCGCAGCCGGGGAGCTGTTTTTT.

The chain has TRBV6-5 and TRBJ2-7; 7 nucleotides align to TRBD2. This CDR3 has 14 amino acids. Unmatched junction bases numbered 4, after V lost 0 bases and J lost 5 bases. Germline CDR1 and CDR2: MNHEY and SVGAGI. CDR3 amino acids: CASSYSTGGNEQYF. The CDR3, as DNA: TGTGCCAGCAGTTACTCGACGGGGGGAAACGAGCAGTACTTC.